This T cell receptor (beta chain) was documented in a study of response to subunit inactivated influenza vaccine. TCRdb passed the RT-PCR reads through MiXCR, listing each CDR3 protein once. The data hold about 830,000 distinct CDR3 sequences, with roughly 20% observed a single time. Remarks on this clonotype: No antigen is known for it.

Study-wide results and caveats: The authors put forward the suggestion that each seasonal influenza vaccination may bring in only a limited number of new T cells.

The material was PBMCs from blood, obtained roughly 5 days after vaccination. The clonotype was recovered from a man over 45 who received an inactivated influenza vaccine.

Written as DNA, the CDR3 is TGTGCCAGCAGTTTCGGACGGAACAACTATGGCTACACCTTC. Amino acid sequence: CASSFGRNNYGYTF. The J gene is TRBJ1-2, the V gene TRBV12-3 or TRBV12-4; D not resolved. V lost 3 bases and J lost 2, with 10 bases in between. The CDR3 consists of 14 residues.